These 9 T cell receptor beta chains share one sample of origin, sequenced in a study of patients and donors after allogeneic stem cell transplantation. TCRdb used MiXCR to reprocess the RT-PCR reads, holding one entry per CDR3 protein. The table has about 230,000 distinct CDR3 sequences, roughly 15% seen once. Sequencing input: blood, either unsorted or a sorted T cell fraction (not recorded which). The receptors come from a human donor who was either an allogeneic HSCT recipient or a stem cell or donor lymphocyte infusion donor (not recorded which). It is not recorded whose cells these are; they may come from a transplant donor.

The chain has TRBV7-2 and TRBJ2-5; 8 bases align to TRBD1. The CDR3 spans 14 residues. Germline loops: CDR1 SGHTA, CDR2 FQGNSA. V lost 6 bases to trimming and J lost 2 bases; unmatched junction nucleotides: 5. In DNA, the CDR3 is TGTGCCAGCAGTCAGGGGGCTATGCAAGAGACCCAGTACTTC. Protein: CASSQGAMQETQYF.

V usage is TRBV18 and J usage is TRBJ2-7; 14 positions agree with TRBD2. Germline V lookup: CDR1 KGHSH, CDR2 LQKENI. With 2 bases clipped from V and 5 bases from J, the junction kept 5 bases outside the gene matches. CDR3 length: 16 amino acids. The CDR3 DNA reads TGTGCCAGCTCACCAAGACTAGCGGGAGGGCCGGACGAGCAGTACTTC. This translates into CASSPRLAGGPDEQYF.

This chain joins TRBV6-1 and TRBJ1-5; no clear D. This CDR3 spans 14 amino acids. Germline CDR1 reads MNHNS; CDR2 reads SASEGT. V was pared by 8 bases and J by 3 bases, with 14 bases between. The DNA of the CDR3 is TGTGCCAGCTCAACGGGGAGGCCCAATCAGCCCCAGCATTTT. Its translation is CASSTGRPNQPQHF.

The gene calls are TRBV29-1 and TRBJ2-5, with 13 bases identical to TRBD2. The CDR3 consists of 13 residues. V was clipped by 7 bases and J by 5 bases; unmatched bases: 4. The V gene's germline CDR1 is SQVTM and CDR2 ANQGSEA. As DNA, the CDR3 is TGCAGCGCCCGGACTAGCGGGAGTGAGACCCAGTACTTC. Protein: CSARTSGSETQYF.

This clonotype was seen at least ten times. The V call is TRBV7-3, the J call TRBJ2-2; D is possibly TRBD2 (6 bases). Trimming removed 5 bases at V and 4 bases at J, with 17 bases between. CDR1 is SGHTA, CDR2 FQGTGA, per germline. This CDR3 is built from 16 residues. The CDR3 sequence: CASSPYIRGSTGELFF. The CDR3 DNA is TGTGCCAGCAGCCCCTATATCCGGGGGTCCACCGGGGAGCTGTTTTTT.

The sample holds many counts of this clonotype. The CDR3 DNA reads as TGTGCCACCAGCAGAGGGGGAGGCCAGGCGGACACCATATATTTT. Translation: CATSRGGGQADTIYF. The V gene is TRBV15, the J gene TRBJ1-3; D is undetermined. The CDR3 has 15 residues. Trimming removed 1 base at V and 8 bases at J, with 15 bases between. CDR1 is LNHNV and CDR2 is YYDKDF in the germline V gene (reference sequence). Variable domain in full (rest from reference TRBV15 and TRBJ1-3): DAMVIQNPRYQVTQFGKPVTLSCSQTLNHNVMYWYQQKSSQAPKLLFHYYDKDFNNEADTPDNFQSRRPNTSFCFLDIRSPGLGDTAMYLCATSRGGGQADTIYFGEGSWLTVV.

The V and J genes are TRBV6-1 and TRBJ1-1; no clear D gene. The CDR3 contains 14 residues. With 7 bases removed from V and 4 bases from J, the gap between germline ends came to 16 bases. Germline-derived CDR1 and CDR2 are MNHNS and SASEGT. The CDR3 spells CASTPGRLGTEAFF. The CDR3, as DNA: TGTGCCAGCACACCCGGCAGGCTGGGCACTGAAGCTTTCTTT.

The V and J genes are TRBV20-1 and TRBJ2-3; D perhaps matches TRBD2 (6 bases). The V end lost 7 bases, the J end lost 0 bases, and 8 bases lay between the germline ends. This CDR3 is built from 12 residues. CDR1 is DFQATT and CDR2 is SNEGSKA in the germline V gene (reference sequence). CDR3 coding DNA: TGCAGTGGCGGGGCGAGCACAGATACGCAGTATTTT. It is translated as CSGGASTDTQYF.

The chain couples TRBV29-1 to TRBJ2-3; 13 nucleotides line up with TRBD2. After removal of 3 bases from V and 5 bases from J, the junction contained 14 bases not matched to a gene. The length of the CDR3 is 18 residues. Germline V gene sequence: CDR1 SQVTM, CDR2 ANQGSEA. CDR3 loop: CSVDRQGTSGIRGDTQYF. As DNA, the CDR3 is TGCAGCGTTGATCGGCAGGGGACTAGCGGGATCCGGGGAGATACGCAGTATTTT.